Below are 30 T cell receptor beta chains sequenced from a single sample in a study of T-cell memory formation after mild COVID-19. Via MiXCR, TCRdb re-called the 5' RACE reads, giving one row per CDR3 protein. The data show 250,000 to 350,000 distinct CDR3 sequences, 15% to 20% seen once. Sequencing was performed on PBMCs or a T cell subset sorted from them (not recorded which). These receptors all come from a man younger than 30 who had mild COVID-19 (a few samples of this study predate the infection). Cell type and time point are not known.

This clonotype was detected a few times. V gene TRBV29-1 combines with J gene TRBJ1-1, with no clear D. Germline CDR1 reads SQVTM; CDR2 reads ANQGSEA. There are 10 residues in the CDR3. The germline V and J ends were trimmed by 7 bases and 7 bases, with 10 bases remaining between them. CDR3 protein: CSGELGEAFF. The CDR3 DNA reads as TGCAGCGGGGAATTAGGTGAAGCTTTCTTT.

The rearrangement links TRBV15 to TRBJ2-2, with D perhaps given as TRBD1 or TRBD2 (5 bases each). V dropped 9 bases and J dropped 6 bases, with 14 bases sitting between them. The CDR3 is 13 residues long. CDR1 is LNHNV and CDR2 is YYDKDF in the germline V gene (reference sequence). This CDR3 is CATRGARAGELFF. As DNA, the CDR3 is TGTGCCACTAGGGGAGCGAGGGCCGGGGAGCTGTTTTTT.

The chain joins TRBV5-4 to TRBJ2-5; a possible D gene is TRBD1 (6 bases). V was clipped by 4 bases and J by 2 bases, with 12 bases between them. The CDR3 extends over 14 amino acids. Per the germline V gene, CDR1 is SGHNT and CDR2 is YYREEE (reference sequence). CDR3 amino acids: CASSSTGLQETQYF. In DNA, the CDR3 is TGTGCCAGCAGCAGTACAGGGCTGCAAGAGACCCAGTACTTC.

In this sample, this clonotype turned up a few times. The genes are TRBV27 and TRBJ1-6; 7 bases align to TRBD1. The CDR3 covers 14 residues. Germline V gene lookup returns CDR1 MNHEY and CDR2 SMNVEV (reference sequence). V was clipped by 5 bases and J by 9 bases; unmatched bases: 7. CDR3 nucleotide sequence: TGTGCCAGCAGTGACACAGGGGAGGCTTCACCCCTCCACTTT. It specifies CASSDTGEASPLHF.

This clonotype was found a few times. V is TRBV9 and J is TRBJ1-2; the match to TRBD1 covers 11 bases. This CDR3 is 17 amino acids long. Trimming at V came to 2 bases and at J to 3 bases, leaving 9 bases not matched to a gene. Germline V gene sequence: CDR1 SGDLS, CDR2 YYNGEE. The CDR3 coding sequence is TGTGCCAGCAGCGTGAAGGGACAGGGGGATAGGGACTATGGCTACACCTTC. The encoded protein is CASSVKGQGDRDYGYTF.

The chain is built from TRBV14 and TRBJ2-3, with 7 bases fitting TRBD1. With V trimmed by 0 bases and J by 5 bases, 8 bases remained unmatched. This CDR3 is 16 amino acids long. CDR1 and CDR2 (germline): SGHDN, FVKESK. The CDR3 nucleotides read TGTGCCAGCAGCCAAGATCGTACAGGGGCTGGAGATACGCAGTATTTT. Amino acid sequence: CASSQDRTGAGDTQYF.

This sequence joins TRBV7-2 and TRBJ2-2, with D possibly being TRBD1 (5 bases). Germline V CDR1 and CDR2: SGHTA, FQGNSA. V dropped 6 bases and J dropped 4 bases, with 9 bases sitting between them. This CDR3 region has 13 residues. The DNA of the CDR3 is TGTGCCAGCAGATTTACAGGCACCGGGGAGCTGTTTTTT. This translates into CASRFTGTGELFF.

This rearrangement joins TRBV10-3 to TRBJ1-1; D is unclear. Per germline, CDR1 ENHRY and CDR2 SYGVKD. V was trimmed by 0 bases and J by 6 bases, leaving 8 bases between them. The CDR3 consists of 13 residues. The chain's CDR3 is CAISESSGAEAFF. The CDR3 bases are TGTGCCATCAGTGAGTCTAGCGGGGCTGAAGCTTTCTTT.

The rearrangement joins TRBV3-1 to TRBJ1-5; the D is unclear. V was clipped by 0 bases and J by 6 bases, with 9 bases between them. Germline assignment: CDR1 LGHDT and CDR2 YNNKEL (reference sequence). The CDR3 contains 14 residues. CDR3 bases: TGTGCCAGCAGCCAAGATGCTTGGCGTCAGCCCCAGCATTTT. It encodes CASSQDAWRQPQHF.

This chain uses TRBV6-2 or TRBV6-3 with TRBJ2-7; D is perhaps TRBD1 (6 bases). V shed 2 bases and J shed 2 bases, with 13 bases lying between them. The CDR3 runs 15 residues. Per the germline V gene, CDR1 is MNHEY and CDR2 is SVGEGT. CDR3 nucleotides: TGTGCCAGCAGTTACCGCACAGGGAACCCCTACGAGCAGTACTTC. This sequence encodes CASSYRTGNPYEQYF.

The chain employs TRBV2 and TRBJ2-3; D is uncertain. Germline V CDR1 and CDR2: SNHLY, FYNNEI. The CDR3 contains 12 residues. The ends were cut back, 8 bases at V and 3 bases at J, with 9 bases in the middle. The CDR3 bases are TGTGCCAGCGTCAGGATTACAGATACGCAGTATTTT. Translated: CASVRITDTQYF.

The chain couples TRBV12-3 or TRBV12-4 to TRBJ2-5, with 8 bases aligning to TRBD2. The CDR3 length is 16 residues. Losses at the gene ends were 5 bases for V and 1 base for J; bases not matched to a gene: 9. This CDR3 reads CASSHRIAGLQETQYF. As DNA, the CDR3 is TGTGCCAGCAGTCACCGTATAGCGGGGCTCCAAGAGACCCAGTACTTC.

This chain joins TRBV4-1 and TRBJ1-3, with D perhaps matching TRBD1 (6 bases). The CDR3 loop spans 17 amino acids. V dropped 3 bases and J dropped 8 bases, with 23 bases sitting between them. CDR1 is MGHRA, CDR2 YSYEKL, per germline. DNA for the CDR3: TGCGCCAGCAGCCAGACATCGACAGGTGCGGATCGGGACACCATATATTTT. Amino acid sequence: CASSQTSTGADRDTIYF.

This clonotype was seen a handful of times. The chain recombines TRBV4-3 with TRBJ2-3; 7 bases fit TRBD2. Germline values: CDR1 LGHNA, CDR2 YSLEER. The V and J ends lost 1 base and 2 bases, in that order; junction bases with no gene match: 6. The CDR3 is 16 amino acids. CDR3 sequence: CASSQGGGVYTDTQYF. DNA for the CDR3: TGCGCCAGCAGCCAAGGGGGAGGGGTATACACAGATACGCAGTATTTT.

The rearrangement uses TRBV6-2 or TRBV6-3 and TRBJ1-6; D gene unclear. Germline loops: CDR1 MNHEY, CDR2 SVGEGT. The CDR3 has 13 amino acids. Trimming removed 3 bases from V and 9 bases from J, with 9 bases in between. The CDR3 nucleotides are TGTGCCAGCAGTTATCGGGAGGTTTCACCCCTCCACTTT. Protein: CASSYREVSPLHF.

V usage is TRBV4-3 and J usage is TRBJ2-5, with 7 bases that match TRBD2. The V gene end was trimmed by 0 bases and the J gene end by 4 bases; junction bases not matched to a gene: 2. Germline loops: CDR1 LGHNA, CDR2 YSLEER. The CDR3 consists of 14 residues. The CDR3 DNA reads TGCGCCAGCAGCCAAGATTCTAGCGGAGAGACCCAGTACTTC. It encodes CASSQDSSGETQYF.

This rearrangement joins TRBV5-1 to TRBJ2-2; D is perhaps TRBD1 or TRBD2 (6 bases each). V was shortened by 4 bases and J by 1 base, with 14 bases between the two germline ends. Germline V gene data show CDR1 as SGHRS and CDR2 as YFSETQ. The CDR3 is made up of 16 amino acids. Here the CDR3 reads CASSLSRGQNTGELFF. Here the CDR3 DNA reads TGCGCCAGCAGCCTGTCACGGGGGCAGAACACCGGGGAGCTGTTTTTT. Supplemented by reference TRBV5-1 and TRBJ2-2, the full variable domain reads KAGVTQTPRYLIKTRGQQVTLSCSPISGHRSVSWYQQTPGQGLQFLFEYFSETQRNKGNFPGRFSGRQFSNSRSEMNVSTLELGDSALYLCASSLSRGQNTGELFFGEGSRLTVL.

In this sample, this clonotype turned up a few times. This rearrangement joins TRBV4-3 to TRBJ1-2; D remains ambiguous. There are 14 residues in the CDR3. V was pared by 1 base and J by 4 bases, with 10 bases between. The germline gives CDR1 LGHNA, CDR2 YSLEER. The CDR3 protein is CASSQGAGSYGYTF. The CDR3 DNA sequence: TGCGCCAGCAGCCAAGGAGCAGGCTCCTATGGCTACACCTTC.

The rearrangement uses TRBV12-3 or TRBV12-4 and TRBJ2-3, with D perhaps TRBD2 (6 bases). Between the trimmed V and J ends, which lost 0 bases and 5 bases, there was a span of 12 bases. The CDR3 has 15 amino acids. The CDR3 nucleotides read TGTGCCAGCAGTTTAGCGAGGCGGGGAAGAGATACGCAGTATTTT. Translating gives CASSLARRGRDTQYF.

This chain joins TRBV7-8 and TRBJ2-2; D is unclear. The CDR3 is made up of 16 amino acids. V lost 6 bases and J lost 0, with 14 bases in between. Germline assignment: CDR1 SGHVS and CDR2 FQNEAQ. CDR3 coding DNA: TGTGCCAGCAGACCCCCCCCTCCGGCGAACACCGGGGAGCTGTTTTTT. Protein product: CASRPPPPANTGELFF.

In this sample, this clonotype turned up a few times. V and J are TRBV4-1 and TRBJ2-2; D is undetermined. This CDR3 has 14 amino acids. Trimming removed 1 base from V and 4 bases from J, with 7 bases in between. Germline assignment: CDR1 MGHRA and CDR2 YSYEKL. This CDR3 reads CASSQGLPTGELFF. The CDR3 coding sequence is TGCGCCAGCAGCCAAGGGCTGCCCACCGGGGAGCTGTTTTTT.

In its sample, this clonotype was seen a few times. The CDR3 DNA follows: TGTGCCAGCAGTTTAGGGTGGGTCGGAAACTACAATGAGCAGTTCTTC. Translation gives CASSLGWVGNYNEQFF. The chain joins TRBV12-3 or TRBV12-4 to TRBJ2-1; no clear D gene. The CDR3 has 16 residues. V was trimmed by 1 base and J by 3 bases, leaving 13 bases between them.

This clonotype has a handful of counts. This sequence joins TRBV11-2 and TRBJ2-1; D is unresolved. V was shortened by 0 bases and J by 9 bases, with 9 bases between the two germline ends. CDR3 length: 13 amino acids. The germline CDR1 and CDR2 sequences are SGHAT and FQNNGV. The DNA for the CDR3 is TGTGCCAGCAGCTTAGATCTTATGGGTGAGCAGTTCTTC. Its translation: CASSLDLMGEQFF.

This clonotype was seen only a few times. The chain employs TRBV4-1 and TRBJ2-1; D may correspond to TRBD1 or TRBD2 (5 bases each). V lost 4 bases, J lost 7 bases, and 17 bases lay in between. In germline, CDR1 is MGHRA, CDR2 YSYEKL. The CDR3 consists of 15 residues. The CDR3 region has the DNA TGCGCCAGCAGCCTCTTCCTCGGGGCCGGAAATGAGCAGTTCTTC. It encodes CASSLFLGAGNEQFF.

This clonotype was counted a few times. The rearrangement links TRBV20-1 to TRBJ2-4; D is possibly TRBD1 (6 bases). Trimming removed 4 bases at V and 3 bases at J, with 16 bases between. The V gene's germline CDR1 is DFQATT and CDR2 SNEGSKA (reference sequence). The CDR3 consists of 15 residues. CDR3 sequence reads: CSATVAGADKNIQYF. The CDR3 DNA reads as TGCAGTGCTACTGTGGCAGGGGCGGACAAAAACATTCAGTACTTC.

The rearrangement links TRBV7-9 to TRBJ1-1; D is unclear. V shed 0 bases and J shed 9 bases, with 14 bases lying between them. The CDR3 is made up of 14 amino acids. Germline loops: CDR1 SEHNR, CDR2 FQNEAQ (reference sequence). The CDR3 DNA reads as TGTGCCAGCAGCTTAGCGGTCGGGCAGCCGCAAGCTTTCTTT. It codes for CASSLAVGQPQAFF.

This chain connects TRBV7-2 to TRBJ2-5, with a possible D match to TRBD2 (6 bases). This CDR3 has 15 amino acids. Germline assignment: CDR1 SGHTA and CDR2 FQGNSA. V lost 3 bases and J 2 bases, leaving 13 bases between the germline ends. CDR3 protein: CASSFLRGIQETQYF. In DNA, the CDR3 is TGTGCCAGCAGCTTTCTACGGGGGATACAAGAGACCCAGTACTTC. Supplemented by reference TRBV7-2 and TRBJ2-5, the full variable domain reads GAGVSQSPSNKVTEKGKDVELRCDPISGHTALYWYRQSLGQGLEFLIYFQGNSAPDKSGLPSDRFSAERTGGSVSTLTIQRTQQEDSAVYLCASSFLRGIQETQYFGPGTRLLVL.

The chain recombines TRBV15 with TRBJ2-3; 8 bases are shared with TRBD1. The junction had 6 bases not matched to a gene; V was cut back by 5 bases and J by 5 bases. The CDR3 loop spans 14 amino acids. The germline CDR1 and CDR2 sequences are LNHNV and YYDKDF (reference sequence). Here the CDR3 reads CATSVQGAGDTQYF. The CDR3, as DNA: TGTGCCACCAGCGTTCAGGGGGCGGGAGATACGCAGTATTTT.

The chain has TRBV27 and TRBJ2-5; 9 nucleotides align to TRBD1. Germline loops: CDR1 MNHEY, CDR2 SMNVEV (reference sequence). With 6 bases clipped from V and 2 bases from J, the junction kept 7 bases outside the gene matches. The CDR3 is 15 amino acids. The CDR3 region has the DNA TGTGCCAGCAGCCAAAACAGGGGGCCGCAAGAGACCCAGTACTTC. Amino acid sequence: CASSQNRGPQETQYF.

This clonotype was picked up a small number of times. As DNA, the CDR3 is TGTGCCAGCAGCCCCTCCGGGGTGGCGGGGGGTTATAATGAGCAGTTCTTC. Amino acid sequence: CASSPSGVAGGYNEQFF. The V call is TRBV12-3 or TRBV12-4, the J call TRBJ2-1, with TRBD2 matching over 8 bases. Trimming cost V 6 bases and J 7 bases; bases outside gene matches: 17. CDR3 length: 17 residues.